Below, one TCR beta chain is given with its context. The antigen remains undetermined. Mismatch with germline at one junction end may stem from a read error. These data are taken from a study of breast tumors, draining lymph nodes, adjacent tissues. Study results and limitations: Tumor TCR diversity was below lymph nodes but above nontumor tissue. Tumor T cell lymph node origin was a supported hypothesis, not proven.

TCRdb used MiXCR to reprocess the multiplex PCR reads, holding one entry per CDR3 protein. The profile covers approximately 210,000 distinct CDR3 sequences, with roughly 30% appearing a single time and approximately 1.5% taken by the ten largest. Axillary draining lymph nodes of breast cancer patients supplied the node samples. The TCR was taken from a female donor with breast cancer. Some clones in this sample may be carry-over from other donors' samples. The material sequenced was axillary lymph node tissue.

The CDR3 here is CSAWTGTSGRGETQCF. The DNA for the CDR3 is TGCAGTGCCTGGACCGGGACTAGCGGGAGGGGAGAGACCCAGTGCTTC. The J gene is TRBJ2-5, the V gene TRBV20-1; 16 nucleotides match TRBD2. Germline V gives CDR1 DFQATT, CDR2 SNEGSKA (reference sequence). The length of the CDR3 is 16 residues.